These 10 T cell receptor beta chains were sequenced from one sample in a study of cytomegalovirus exposure and HLA in healthy donors. The PCR made use of 60 Vbeta and 13 Jbeta primers. Generated by immunoSEQ multiplex PCR, the TCRdb table keeps only in-frame clones and is missing some. Of 150,000 or so clones listed, approximately 70% are singletons. Sequencing was performed on PBMCs. The receptors come from a woman in her late teens or twenties in good health and CMV-seronegative.

The chain carries TRBV7-9 and TRBJ1-1; no clear D gene. This CDR3 is 17 amino acids long. Germline V lookup: CDR1 SEHNR, CDR2 FQNEAQ (reference sequence). V was cut by 6 bases and J by 0 bases, with 20 bases left in between. CDR3 in amino acids: CASSQSPRKKLNTEAFF. In nucleotides, the CDR3 is TGTGCCAGCAGTCAAAGCCCCAGGAAGAAGTTGAACACTGAAGCTTTCTTT.

The genes are TRBV4-3 and TRBJ2-5; no clear D gene. The J call may be incorrect, as the DNA end agrees better with TRBJ2-7. In germline, CDR1 is LGHNA, CDR2 YSLEER. The CDR3 is made up of 16 amino acids. The CDR3 DNA reads as TGCGCCAGCAGCCAAGATTGGGCAGCTAGCTCCTACGAGCAGTACTTC. This translates into CASSQDWAASSYEQYF.

V and J are TRBV30 and TRBJ2-3, with TRBD2 identical over 11 bases. With 5 bases clipped from V and 5 bases from J, the junction kept 3 bases outside the gene matches. The CDR3 loop spans 13 amino acids. Germline V gene data show CDR1 as GTSNPN and CDR2 as SVGIG (reference sequence). CDR3 DNA sequence: TGTGCCTGGGATCTAGCGGGAGGAGATACGCAGTATTTT. Protein: CAWDLAGGDTQYF.

This sequence joins TRBV7-3 and TRBJ2-1; D call uncertain. V was cut by 1 base and J by 4 bases, with 5 bases left in between. The CDR3 has 13 residues. Germline CDR1 reads SGHTA; CDR2 reads FQGTGA. The CDR3 DNA sequence: TGTGCCAGCAGCTTAAGGGCTTACAATGAGCAGTTCTTC. Protein product: CASSLRAYNEQFF.

The V gene is TRBV19, the J gene TRBJ1-2; 7 positions match TRBD1. Germline V gene sequence: CDR1 LNHDA, CDR2 SQIVND (reference sequence). The CDR3 runs 13 residues. V gave up 6 bases and J gave up 6 bases; unmatched junction bases: 7. Written as DNA, the CDR3 is TGTGCCAGTAGCGACAGGGCTCGAGATGGCTACACCTTC. Translation gives CASSDRARDGYTF.

The chain uses TRBV7-8 and TRBJ1-5, with D maybe TRBD1 (5 bases). V lost 3 bases, J lost 6 bases, and 18 bases lay in between. Germline CDR1 reads SGHVS; CDR2 reads FQNEAQ. The CDR3 runs to 16 residues. CDR3 loop: CASSFRQGSFGQPQHF. In nucleotides, the CDR3 is TGTGCCAGCAGCTTTCGGCAGGGAAGTTTCGGTCAGCCCCAGCATTTT.

V gene TRBV13 combines with J gene TRBJ2-2; D possibly corresponds to TRBD1 (5 bases). V dropped 1 base and J dropped 5 bases, with 5 bases sitting between them. This CDR3 contains 13 residues. CDR1 and CDR2 from the germline V gene are PRHDT and FYEKMQ (reference sequence). CDR3 nucleotide sequence: TGTGCCAGCAGCTTAGAGGGGACCGGGGAGCTGTTTTTT. This translates into CASSLEGTGELFF.

This clone appeared a single time. V and J are TRBV19 and TRBJ1-1; 9 bases line up with TRBD1. Trimming took 10 bases from V and 6 from J; bases not matched to a gene: 18. The CDR3 length is 16 residues. Germline CDR1 reads LNHDA; CDR2 reads SQIVND (reference sequence). The CDR3 region is CATKWGQGTGRAEAFF. CDR3 in DNA: TGTGCCACTAAGTGGGGCCAGGGGACAGGGAGAGCTGAAGCTTTCTTT. Full variable domain (outside the CDR3, taken from reference TRBV19 and TRBJ1-1): DGGITQSPKYLFRKEGQNVTLSCEQNLNHDAMYWYRQDPGQGLRLIYYSQIVNDFQKGDIAEGYSVSREKKESFPLTVTSAQKNPTAFYLCATKWGQGTGRAEAFFGQGTRLTVV.

The chain carries TRBV7-2 and TRBJ2-1; maybe TRBD2 (5 bases). The CDR3 is made up of 14 amino acids. V lost 1 base and J 8 bases, leaving 12 bases between the germline ends. Germline V CDR1 and CDR2: SGHTA, FQGNSA. CDR3 protein: CASSLGTAWDEQFF. The CDR3 coding sequence is TGTGCCAGCAGCTTAGGGACTGCCTGGGATGAGCAGTTCTTC.

As concerns this clone: One end of the junction does not line up with germline, which may come from a read error. This sample also contains other DNA sequences that code for the same CDR3. The chain combines TRBV5-6 with TRBJ2-2; weak D call: TRBD2 (5 bases). CDR3 length: 14 amino acids. Germline-derived CDR1 and CDR2 are SGHDT and YYEEEE. CDR3 loop: CASSFVRGSGELFF. In nucleotides, the CDR3 is TGTGCCAGCAGCTTTGTACGCGGGTCCGGGGAGTTGTTTTTT.